Described below is a single T cell receptor beta chain sequence and its context. The target antigen is unknown. The data were obtained in a study of CD8+ T cells in alopecia areata. Whole-study context: After 6 to 18 months of tofacitinib, follow-up continued 6 months off drug.

The treatment was: oral pan-JAK inhibitor, 5-10 mg twice daily. Collected material from alopecia areata patients comprised lesional scalp punch biopsies and peripheral blood. The study's findings and limits: Scalp and blood samples kept many expanded lesional clones throughout tofacitinib. Both scalp clonality and the expanded CD8+ clones among the top 100 showed a significant decrease with tofacitinib.

Following extraction, RNA underwent reverse transcription to cDNA, which served as the sequencing template. The assay was immunoSEQ multiplex PCR, and TCRdb's table has in-frame clones only and misses some. The table lists approximately 7,600 clones, almost 65% of them singletons, with about 12% in the top ten. Germline assignment: CDR1 SGHRS and CDR2 YFSETQ. This CDR3 has 14 residues. Trimming removed 1 base at V and 8 bases at J, with 12 bases between. The sample consisted of skin, taken at week 4, from a patient treated with tofacitinib. The V call is TRBV5-1, the J call TRBJ2-2; no clear D gene. The receptor comes from a human donor with alopecia areata. In DNA form, the CDR3 reads TGCGCCAGCAGCTTGTTACTTCGTTCGGGGGAGCTGTTTTTT. It specifies CASSLLLRSGELFF.